The clone carrying this T cell receptor beta chain is a singleton in its sample. Its antigen is currently unknown. The entry originates in a study of cytomegalovirus exposure and HLA in healthy donors. Broader study findings: Across donors, most TCRs were seen rarely, yet some public ones were widespread.

Trimming stripped 7 bases from V and 7 bases from J, with 26 bases between. The germline V gene has CDR1 MDHEN and CDR2 SYDVKM. The CDR3 sequence is 17 residues long. It was the approximately 130-subject validation cohort, separate from the roughly 700-subject first cohort, to which the donors belonged. The protocol was immunoSEQ multiplex PCR, while the TCRdb copy is restricted to in-frame clones and leaves out a portion. Of some 120,000 clones in the sample, nearly 90% are singletons; the top ten hold about 1.1%. Input material: PBMCs. This chain connects TRBV28 to TRBJ1-5; D may be TRBD1 (6 bases). The source is a woman aged 18-30 years in good health and CMV-seronegative. In DNA, the CDR3 is TGTGCCAGCATTCCGATGGTGGGGTTAGGGGGATGGCAGCCCCAGCATTTT. This sequence encodes CASIPMVGLGGWQPQHF.